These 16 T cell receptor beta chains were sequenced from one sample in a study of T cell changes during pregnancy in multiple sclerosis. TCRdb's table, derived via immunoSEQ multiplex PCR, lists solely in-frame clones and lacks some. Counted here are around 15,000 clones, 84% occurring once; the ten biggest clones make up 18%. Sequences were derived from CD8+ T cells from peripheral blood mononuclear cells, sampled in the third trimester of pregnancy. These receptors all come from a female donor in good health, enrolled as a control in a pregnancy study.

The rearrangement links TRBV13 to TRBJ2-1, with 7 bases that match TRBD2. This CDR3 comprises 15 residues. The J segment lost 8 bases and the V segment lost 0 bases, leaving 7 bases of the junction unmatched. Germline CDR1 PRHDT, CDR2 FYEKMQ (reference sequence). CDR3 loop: CASSLGSGLADEQFF. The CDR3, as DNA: TGTGCCAGCAGCTTAGGTAGCGGGCTCGCGGATGAGCAGTTCTTC.

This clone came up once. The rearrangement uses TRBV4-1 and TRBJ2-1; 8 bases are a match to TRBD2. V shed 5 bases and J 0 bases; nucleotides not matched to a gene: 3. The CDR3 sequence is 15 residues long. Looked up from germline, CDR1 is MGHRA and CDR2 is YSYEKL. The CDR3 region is CASSSTSVSYNEQFF. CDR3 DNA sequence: TGCGCCAGCAGCTCGACTAGCGTCTCCTACAATGAGCAGTTCTTC.

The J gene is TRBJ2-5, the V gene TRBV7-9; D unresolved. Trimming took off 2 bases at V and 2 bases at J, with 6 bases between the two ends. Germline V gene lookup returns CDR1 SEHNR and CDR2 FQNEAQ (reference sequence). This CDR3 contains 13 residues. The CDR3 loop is CASSLPLQETQYF. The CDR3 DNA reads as TGTGCCAGCAGCTTACCTCTTCAAGAGACCCAGTACTTC.

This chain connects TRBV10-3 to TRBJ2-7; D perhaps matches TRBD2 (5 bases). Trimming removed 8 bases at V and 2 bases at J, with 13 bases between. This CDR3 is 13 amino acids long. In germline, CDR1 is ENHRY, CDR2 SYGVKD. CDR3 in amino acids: CAILETTTYEQYF. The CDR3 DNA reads TGTGCCATCTTGGAGACTACCACCTACGAGCAGTACTTC.

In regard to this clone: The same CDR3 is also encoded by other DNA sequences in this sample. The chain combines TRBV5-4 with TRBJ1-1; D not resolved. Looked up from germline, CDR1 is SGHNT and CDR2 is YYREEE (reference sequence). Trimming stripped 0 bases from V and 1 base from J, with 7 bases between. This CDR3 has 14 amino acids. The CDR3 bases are TGTGCCAGCAGCTTGGCCGGTGGGAACACTGAAGCTTTCTTT. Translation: CASSLAGGNTEAFF.

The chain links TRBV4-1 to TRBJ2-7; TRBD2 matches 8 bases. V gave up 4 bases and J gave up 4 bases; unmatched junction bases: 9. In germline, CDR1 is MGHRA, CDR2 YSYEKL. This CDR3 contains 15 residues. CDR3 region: CASSPAPLAAYEQYF. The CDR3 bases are TGCGCCAGCAGCCCCGCCCCACTAGCGGCGTACGAGCAGTACTTC.

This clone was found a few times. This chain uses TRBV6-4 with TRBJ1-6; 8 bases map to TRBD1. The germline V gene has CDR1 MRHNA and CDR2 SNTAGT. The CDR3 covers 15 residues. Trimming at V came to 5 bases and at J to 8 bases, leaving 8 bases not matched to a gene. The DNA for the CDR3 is TGTGCCAGCAGTTACGGGACAGGAGATGATTCACCCCTCCACTTT. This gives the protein CASSYGTGDDSPLHF.

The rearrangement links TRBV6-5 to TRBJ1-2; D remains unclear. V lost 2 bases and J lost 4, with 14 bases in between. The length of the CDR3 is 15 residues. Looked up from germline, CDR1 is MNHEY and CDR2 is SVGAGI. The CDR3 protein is CASSYADGESYGYTF. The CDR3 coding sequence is TGTGCCAGCAGTTACGCCGACGGGGAATCCTATGGCTACACCTTC.

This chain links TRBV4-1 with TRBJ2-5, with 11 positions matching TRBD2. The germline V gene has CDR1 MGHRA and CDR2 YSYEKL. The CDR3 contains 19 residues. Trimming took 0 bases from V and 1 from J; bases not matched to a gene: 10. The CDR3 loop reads CASSQEISSGRAGQETQYF. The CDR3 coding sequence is TGCGCCAGCAGCCAAGAGATTAGTAGCGGGAGGGCCGGCCAAGAGACCCAGTACTTC.

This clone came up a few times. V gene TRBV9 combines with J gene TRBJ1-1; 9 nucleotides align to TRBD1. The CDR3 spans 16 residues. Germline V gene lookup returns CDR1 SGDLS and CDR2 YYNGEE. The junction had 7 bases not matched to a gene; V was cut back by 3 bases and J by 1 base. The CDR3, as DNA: TGTGCCAGCAGCGCAGGGACAGGGTTGAGGAACACTGAAGCTTTCTTT. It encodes CASSAGTGLRNTEAFF.

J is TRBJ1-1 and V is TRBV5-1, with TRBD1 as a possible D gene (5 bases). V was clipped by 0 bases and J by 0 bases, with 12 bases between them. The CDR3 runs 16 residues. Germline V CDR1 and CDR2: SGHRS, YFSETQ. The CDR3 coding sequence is TGCGCCAGCAGCTTGGAGTTTACAGGAGTGAACACTGAAGCTTTCTTT. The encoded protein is CASSLEFTGVNTEAFF.

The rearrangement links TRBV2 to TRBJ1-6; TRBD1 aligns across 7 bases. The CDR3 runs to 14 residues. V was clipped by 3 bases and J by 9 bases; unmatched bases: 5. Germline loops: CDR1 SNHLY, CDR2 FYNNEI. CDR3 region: CASSDRQGGSPLHF. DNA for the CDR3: TGTGCCAGCAGTGATCGTCAGGGGGGTTCACCCCTCCACTTT.

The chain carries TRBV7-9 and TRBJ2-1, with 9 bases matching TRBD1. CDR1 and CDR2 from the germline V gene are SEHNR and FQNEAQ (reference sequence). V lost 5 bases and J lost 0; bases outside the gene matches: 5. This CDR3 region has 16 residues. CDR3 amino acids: CASSPRTGVSYNEQFF. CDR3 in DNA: TGTGCCAGCAGCCCCCGGACAGGGGTCTCCTACAATGAGCAGTTCTTC.

The CDR3 bases are TGTGCCAGCAGCCCCTCGGGATCTAGCGGACCTTCCCATGAGCAGTTCTTC. Its protein product is CASSPSGSSGPSHEQFF. The chain recombines TRBV4-2 with TRBJ2-1, with 7 bases aligning to TRBD2. CDR1 is LGHNA and CDR2 is YNFKEQ in the germline V gene. After removal of 4 bases from V and 8 bases from J, the junction contained 17 bases not matched to a gene. There are 17 residues in the CDR3.

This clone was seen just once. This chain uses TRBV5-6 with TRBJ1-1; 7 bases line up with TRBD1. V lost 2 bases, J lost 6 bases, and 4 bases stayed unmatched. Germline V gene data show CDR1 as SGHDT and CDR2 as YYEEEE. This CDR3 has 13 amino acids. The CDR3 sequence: CASSFGTAPEAFF. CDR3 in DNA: TGTGCCAGCAGCTTTGGGACAGCCCCTGAAGCTTTCTTT. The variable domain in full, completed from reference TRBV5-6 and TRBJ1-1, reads DAGVTQSPTHLIKTRGQQVTLRCSPKSGHDTVSWYQQALGQGPQFIFQYYEEEERQRGNFPDRFSGHQFPNYSSELNVNALLLGDSALYLCASSFGTAPEAFFGQGTRLTVV.

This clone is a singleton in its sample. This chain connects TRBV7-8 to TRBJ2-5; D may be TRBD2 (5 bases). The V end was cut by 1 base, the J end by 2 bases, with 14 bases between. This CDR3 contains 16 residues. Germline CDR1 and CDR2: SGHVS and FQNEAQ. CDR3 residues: CASSLVGASPQETQYF. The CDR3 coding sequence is TGTGCCAGCAGCTTAGTAGGTGCTAGCCCTCAAGAGACCCAGTACTTC.